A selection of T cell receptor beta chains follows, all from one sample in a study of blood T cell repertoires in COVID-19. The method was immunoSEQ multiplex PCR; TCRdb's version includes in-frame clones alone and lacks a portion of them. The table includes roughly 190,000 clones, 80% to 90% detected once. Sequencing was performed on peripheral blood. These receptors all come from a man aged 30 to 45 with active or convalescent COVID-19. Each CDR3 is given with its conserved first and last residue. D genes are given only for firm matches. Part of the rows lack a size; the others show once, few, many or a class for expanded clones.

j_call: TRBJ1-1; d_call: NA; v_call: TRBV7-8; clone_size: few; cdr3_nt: TGTGCCAGCAGCTTATTTGGGGGCCAGAACACTGAAGCTTTCTTT; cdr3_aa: CASSLFGGQNTEAFF
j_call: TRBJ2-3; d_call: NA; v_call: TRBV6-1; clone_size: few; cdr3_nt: TGTGCCAGCAGTGACCGAGGACAGCGAAATGCGCAGTATTTT; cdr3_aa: CASSDRGQRNAQYF
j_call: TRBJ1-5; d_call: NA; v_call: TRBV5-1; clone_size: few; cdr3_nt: TGCGCCAGCAGCTTGGCCGGCGGGTACAATCAGCCCCAGCATTTT; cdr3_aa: CASSLAGGYNQPQHF
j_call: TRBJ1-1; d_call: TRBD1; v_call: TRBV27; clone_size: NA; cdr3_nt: TGTGCCAGCAGACAGGGGACAGGGGGCACTGAAGCTTTCTTT; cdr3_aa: CASRQGTGGTEAFF
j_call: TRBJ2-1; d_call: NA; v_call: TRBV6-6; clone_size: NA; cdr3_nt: TGTGCCAGCAGTAAAAACCCAGGGTTCCCCTACAATGAGCAGTTCTTC; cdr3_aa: CASSKNPGFPYNEQFF
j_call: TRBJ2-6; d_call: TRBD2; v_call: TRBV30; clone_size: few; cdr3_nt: TGTGCCTGGTGGCGGGGGGCCTTTTCCTCTGGGGCCAACGTCCTGACTTTC; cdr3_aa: CAWWRGAFSSGANVLTF
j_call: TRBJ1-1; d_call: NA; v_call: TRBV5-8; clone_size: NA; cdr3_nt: TGTGCCAGCAGCTTCGGACACCAGAACACTGAAGCTTTCTTT; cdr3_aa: CASSFGHQNTEAFF
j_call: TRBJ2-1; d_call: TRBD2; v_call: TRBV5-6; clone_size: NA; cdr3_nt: TGTGCCAGCAGCTTAGGGGCGGGAGGGCACAATGAGCAGTTCTTC; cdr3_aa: CASSLGAGGHNEQFF
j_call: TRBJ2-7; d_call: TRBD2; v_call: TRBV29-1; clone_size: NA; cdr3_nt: TGCAGCCCCCGGGGGGGTTGCAAGTACCGCTACGAGCAGTACTTC; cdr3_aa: CSPRGGCKYRYEQYF
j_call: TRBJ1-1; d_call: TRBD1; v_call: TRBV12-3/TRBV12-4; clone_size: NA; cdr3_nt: TGTGCCAGCAGCCTTAACAGGGGGCTTGAAGCTTTCTTT; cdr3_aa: CASSLNRGLEAFF
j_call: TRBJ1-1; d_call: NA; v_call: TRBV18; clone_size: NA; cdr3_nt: TGTGCCAGCTCACCGAACAGAATGAACACTGAAGCTTTCTTT; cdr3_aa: CASSPNRMNTEAFF
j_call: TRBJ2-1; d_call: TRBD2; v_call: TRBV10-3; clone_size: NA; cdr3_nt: TGTGCCATCAGGGGGGGACTAGCGGGGAACAATGAGCAGTTCTTC; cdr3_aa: CAIRGGLAGNNEQFF
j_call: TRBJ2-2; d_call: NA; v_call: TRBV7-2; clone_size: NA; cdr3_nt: TGTGCCAGCAGCTTCCTCAGCGCCGGAAACACCGGGGAGCTGTTTTTT; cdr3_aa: CASSFLSAGNTGELFF
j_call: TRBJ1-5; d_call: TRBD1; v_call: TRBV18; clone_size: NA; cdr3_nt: TGTGCCAGCTCTCGAATGACAGGGGAGGACCAGCCCCAGCATTTT; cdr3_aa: CASSRMTGEDQPQHF
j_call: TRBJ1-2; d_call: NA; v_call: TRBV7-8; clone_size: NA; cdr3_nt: TGTGCCAGCAGTAGGGGGGGCTATGGCTACACCTTC; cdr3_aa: CASSRGGYGYTF
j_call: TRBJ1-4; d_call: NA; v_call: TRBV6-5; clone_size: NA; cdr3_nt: TGTGCCAGCCGGCGGGCTAATGAAAAACTGTTTTTT; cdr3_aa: CASRRANEKLFF